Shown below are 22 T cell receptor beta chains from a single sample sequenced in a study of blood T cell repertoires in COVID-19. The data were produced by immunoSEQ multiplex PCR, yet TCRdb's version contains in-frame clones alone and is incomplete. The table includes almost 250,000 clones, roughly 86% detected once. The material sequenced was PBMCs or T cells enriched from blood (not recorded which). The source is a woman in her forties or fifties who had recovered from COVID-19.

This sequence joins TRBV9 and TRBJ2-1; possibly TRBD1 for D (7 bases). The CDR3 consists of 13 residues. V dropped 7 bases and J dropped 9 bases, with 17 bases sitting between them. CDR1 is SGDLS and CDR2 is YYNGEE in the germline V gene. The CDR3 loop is CASQTTQGGEQFF. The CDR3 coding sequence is TGTGCCAGCCAGACCACGCAGGGGGGTGAGCAGTTCTTC.

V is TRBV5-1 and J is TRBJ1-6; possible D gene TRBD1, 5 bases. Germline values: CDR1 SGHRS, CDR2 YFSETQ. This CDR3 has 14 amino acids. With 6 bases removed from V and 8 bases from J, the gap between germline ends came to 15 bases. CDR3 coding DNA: TGCGCCAGCAAACTCAGGGTCTCGGATTCACCCCTCCACTTT. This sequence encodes CASKLRVSDSPLHF.

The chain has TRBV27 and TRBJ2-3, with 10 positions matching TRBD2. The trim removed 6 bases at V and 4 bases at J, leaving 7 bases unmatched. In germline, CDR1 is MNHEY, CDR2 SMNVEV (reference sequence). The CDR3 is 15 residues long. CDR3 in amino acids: CASRHETSGPDTQYF. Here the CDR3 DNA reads TGTGCCAGCAGACACGAGACTAGCGGGCCAGATACGCAGTATTTT.

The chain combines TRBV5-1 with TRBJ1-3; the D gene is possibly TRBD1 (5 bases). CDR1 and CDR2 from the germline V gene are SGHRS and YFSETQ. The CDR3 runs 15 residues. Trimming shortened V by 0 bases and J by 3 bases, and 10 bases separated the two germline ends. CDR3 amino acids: CASSLGGSGGNTIYF. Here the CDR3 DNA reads TGCGCCAGCAGCTTGGGGGGCTCTGGTGGAAACACCATATATTTT.

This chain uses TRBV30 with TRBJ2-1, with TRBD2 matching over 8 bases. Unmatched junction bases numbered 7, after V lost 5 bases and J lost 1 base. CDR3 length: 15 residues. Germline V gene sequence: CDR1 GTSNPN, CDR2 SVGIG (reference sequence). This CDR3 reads CAWEWTSQSYNEQFF. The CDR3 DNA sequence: TGTGCCTGGGAGTGGACTAGCCAATCCTACAATGAGCAGTTCTTC.

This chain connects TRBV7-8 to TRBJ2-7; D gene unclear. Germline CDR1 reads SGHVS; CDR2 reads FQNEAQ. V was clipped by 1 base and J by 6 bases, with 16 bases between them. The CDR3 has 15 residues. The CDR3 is CASSLGSSWASEQYF. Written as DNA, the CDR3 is TGTGCCAGCAGCTTAGGGTCCAGTTGGGCCTCCGAGCAGTACTTC.

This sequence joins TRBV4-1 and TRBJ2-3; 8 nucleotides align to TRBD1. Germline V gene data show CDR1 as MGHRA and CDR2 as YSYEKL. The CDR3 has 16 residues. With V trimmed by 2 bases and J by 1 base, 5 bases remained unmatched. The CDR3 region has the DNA TGCGCCAGCAGCCAACAACAGGGGGATGGCACAGATACGCAGTATTTT. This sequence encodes CASSQQQGDGTDTQYF.

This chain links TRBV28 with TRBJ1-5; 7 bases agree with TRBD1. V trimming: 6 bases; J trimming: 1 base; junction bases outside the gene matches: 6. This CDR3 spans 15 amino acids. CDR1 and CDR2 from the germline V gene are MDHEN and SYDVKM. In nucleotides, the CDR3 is TGTGCCAGCAGCCTTGGGACAGTCAGCAATCAGCCCCAGCATTTT. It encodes CASSLGTVSNQPQHF.

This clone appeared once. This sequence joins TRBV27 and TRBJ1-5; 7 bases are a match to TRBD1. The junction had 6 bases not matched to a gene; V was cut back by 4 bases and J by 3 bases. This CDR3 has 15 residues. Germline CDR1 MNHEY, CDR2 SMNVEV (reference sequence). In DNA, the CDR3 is TGTGCCAGCAGTTCCCTGGACAGGTACAATCAGCCCCAGCATTTT. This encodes CASSSLDRYNQPQHF.

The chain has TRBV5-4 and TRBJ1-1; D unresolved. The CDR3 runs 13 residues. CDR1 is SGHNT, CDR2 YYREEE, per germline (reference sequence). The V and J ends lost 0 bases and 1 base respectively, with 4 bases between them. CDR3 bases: TGTGCCAGCAGCTTGGACAAGAACACTGAAGCTTTCTTT. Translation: CASSLDKNTEAFF.

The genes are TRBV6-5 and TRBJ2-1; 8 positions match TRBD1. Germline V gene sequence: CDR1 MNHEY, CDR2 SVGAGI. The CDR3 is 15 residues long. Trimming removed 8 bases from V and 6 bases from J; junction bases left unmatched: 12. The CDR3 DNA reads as TGTGCCAGCTCCACTCCGGGGACAGGCACCAATGAGCAGTTCTTC. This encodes CASSTPGTGTNEQFF.

The CDR3 DNA sequence: TGTGCCAGCAGCCGGGGACAGGGGGCTAGCGATGAGCAGTTCTTC. This codes for CASSRGQGASDEQFF. This chain joins TRBV7-3 and TRBJ2-1; 12 nucleotides line up with TRBD1. Germline CDR1 and CDR2: SGHTA and FQGTGA. This CDR3 is 15 amino acids long. Trimming at V came to 5 bases and at J to 8 bases, leaving 7 bases not matched to a gene.

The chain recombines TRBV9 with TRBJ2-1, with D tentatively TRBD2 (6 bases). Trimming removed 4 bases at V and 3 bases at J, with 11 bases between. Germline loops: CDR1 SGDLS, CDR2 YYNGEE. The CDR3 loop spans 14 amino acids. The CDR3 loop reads CASSKAGSYNEQFF. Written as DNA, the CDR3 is TGTGCCAGCAGCAAAGCGGGCAGCTACAATGAGCAGTTCTTC. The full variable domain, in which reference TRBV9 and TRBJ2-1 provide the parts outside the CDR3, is DSGVTQTPKHLITATGQRVTLRCSPRSGDLSVYWYQQSLDQGLQFLIQYYNGEERAKGNILERFSAQQFPDLHSELNLSSLELGDSALYFCASSKAGSYNEQFFGPGTRLTVL.

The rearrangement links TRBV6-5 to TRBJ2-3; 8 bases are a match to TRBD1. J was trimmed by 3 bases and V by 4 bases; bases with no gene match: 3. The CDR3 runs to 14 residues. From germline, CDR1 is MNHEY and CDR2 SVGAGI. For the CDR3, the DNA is TGTGCCAGCAGTTCGACAGGGGTAACAGATACGCAGTATTTT. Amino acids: CASSSTGVTDTQYF.

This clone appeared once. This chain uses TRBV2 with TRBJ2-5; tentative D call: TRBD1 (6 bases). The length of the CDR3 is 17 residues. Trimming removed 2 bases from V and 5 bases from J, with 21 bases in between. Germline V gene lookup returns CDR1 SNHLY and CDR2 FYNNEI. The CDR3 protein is CASSELRSAGQRETQYF. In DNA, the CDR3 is TGTGCCAGCAGTGAACTTAGGAGCGCAGGACAGCGGGAGACCCAGTACTTC.

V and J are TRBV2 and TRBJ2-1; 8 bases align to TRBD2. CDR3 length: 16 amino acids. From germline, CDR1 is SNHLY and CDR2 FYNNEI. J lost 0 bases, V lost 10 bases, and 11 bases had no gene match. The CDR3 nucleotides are TGTGCCATTGACACCAGCGGGGGTAGCTCCTACAATGAGCAGTTCTTC. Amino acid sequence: CAIDTSGGSSYNEQFF.

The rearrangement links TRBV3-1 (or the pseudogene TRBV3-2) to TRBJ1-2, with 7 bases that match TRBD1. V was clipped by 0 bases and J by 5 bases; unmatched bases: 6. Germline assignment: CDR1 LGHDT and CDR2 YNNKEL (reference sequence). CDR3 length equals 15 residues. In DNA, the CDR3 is TGTGCCAGCAGCCAAGATGTCAGGGGGAGGTATGGCTACACCTTC. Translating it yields CASSQDVRGRYGYTF.

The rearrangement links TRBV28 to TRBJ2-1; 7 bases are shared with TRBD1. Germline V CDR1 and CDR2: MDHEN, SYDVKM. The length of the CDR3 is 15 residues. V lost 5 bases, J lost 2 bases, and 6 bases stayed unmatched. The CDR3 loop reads CASSLGQEPYNEQFF. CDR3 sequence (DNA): TGTGCCAGCAGTCTCGGACAGGAGCCCTACAATGAGCAGTTCTTC. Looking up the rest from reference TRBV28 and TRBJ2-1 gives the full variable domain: DVKVTQSSRYLVKRTGEKVFLECVQDMDHENMFWYRQDPGLGLRLIYFSYDVKMKEKGDIPEGYSVSREKKERFSLILESASTNQTSMYLCASSLGQEPYNEQFFGPGTRLTVL.

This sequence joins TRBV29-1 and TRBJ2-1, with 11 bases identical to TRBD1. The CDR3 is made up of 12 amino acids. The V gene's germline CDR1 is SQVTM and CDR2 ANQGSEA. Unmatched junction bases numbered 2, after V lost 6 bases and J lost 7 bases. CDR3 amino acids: CSVDRGLNEQFF. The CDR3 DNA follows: TGCAGCGTGGACAGGGGGCTTAATGAGCAGTTCTTC.

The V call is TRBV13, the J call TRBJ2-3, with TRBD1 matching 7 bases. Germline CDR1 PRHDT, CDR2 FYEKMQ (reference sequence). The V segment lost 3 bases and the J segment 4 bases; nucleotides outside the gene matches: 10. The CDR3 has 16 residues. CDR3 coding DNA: TGTGCCAGCAGCTTGGGTACGACAGGGAACGCAGATACGCAGTATTTT. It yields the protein CASSLGTTGNADTQYF.

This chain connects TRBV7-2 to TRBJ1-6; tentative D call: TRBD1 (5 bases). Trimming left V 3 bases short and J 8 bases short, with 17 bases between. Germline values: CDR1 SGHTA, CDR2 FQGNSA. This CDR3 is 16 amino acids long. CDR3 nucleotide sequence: TGTGCCAGCAGCTTCCTCCCCTCAGGGTCACATTCACCCCTCCACTTT. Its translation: CASSFLPSGSHSPLHF.

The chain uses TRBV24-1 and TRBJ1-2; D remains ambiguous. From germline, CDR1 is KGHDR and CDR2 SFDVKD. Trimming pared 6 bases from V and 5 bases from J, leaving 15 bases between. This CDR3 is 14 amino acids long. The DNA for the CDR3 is TGTGCCACCAGTTACAGTACCACTCCTTATGGCTACACCTTC. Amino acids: CATSYSTTPYGYTF.